This TCR beta chain was retrieved from a study of response to subunit inactivated influenza vaccine. MiXCR was run by TCRdb on the RT-PCR reads, yielding one entry per CDR3 protein. The sample includes about 160,000 distinct CDR3 sequences, about a tenth seen only once; the top ten take about an eighth. This clonotype was recorded at least ten times. The CDR3 sequence is 16 residues long. CDR1 and CDR2 (germline): MGHRA, YSYEKL. V was clipped by 0 bases and J by 8 bases, with 19 bases between them. The receptor's source is a man aged 45 to 65 who received an inactivated influenza vaccine. This material consisted of non-naive T cells sorted from PBMCs, taken 40 to 50 days after vaccination. The V call is TRBV4-1, the J call TRBJ1-2; D uncertain. Here the CDR3 DNA reads TGCGCCAGCAGCCAAGATCCCATCGTCAGGATAGGCGGCTACACCTTC. It yields the protein CASSQDPIVRIGGYTF.